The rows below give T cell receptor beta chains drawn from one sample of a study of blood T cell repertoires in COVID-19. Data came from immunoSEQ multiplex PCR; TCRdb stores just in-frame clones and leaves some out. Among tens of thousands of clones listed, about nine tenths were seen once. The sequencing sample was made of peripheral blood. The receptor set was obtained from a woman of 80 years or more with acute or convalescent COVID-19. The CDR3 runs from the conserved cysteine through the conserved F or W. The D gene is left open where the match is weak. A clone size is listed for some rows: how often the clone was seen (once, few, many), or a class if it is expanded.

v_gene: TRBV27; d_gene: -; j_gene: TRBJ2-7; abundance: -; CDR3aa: CASSLSRAGYSYEQYF; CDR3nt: TGTGCCAGCAGTTTATCGAGAGCGGGCTACTCCTACGAGCAGTACTTC
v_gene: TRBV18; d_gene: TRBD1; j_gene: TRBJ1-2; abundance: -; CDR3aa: CASSPTGTGVMGYGYTF; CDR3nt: TGTGCCAGCTCACCGACCGGGACAGGGGTGATGGGCTATGGCTACACCTTC
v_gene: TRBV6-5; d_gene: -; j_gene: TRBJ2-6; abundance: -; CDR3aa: CASSLTGSGANVLTF; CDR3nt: TGTGCCAGCAGTTTGACGGGGTCTGGGGCCAACGTCCTGACTTTC
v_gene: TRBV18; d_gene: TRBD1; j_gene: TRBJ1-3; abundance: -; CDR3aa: CASSPDRGSSGNTIYF; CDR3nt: TGTGCCAGCTCACCGGACAGGGGGTCCTCTGGAAACACCATATATTTT
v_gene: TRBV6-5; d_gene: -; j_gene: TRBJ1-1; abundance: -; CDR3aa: CASKHGRRENTEAFF; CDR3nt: TGTGCCAGCAAACACGGGAGGAGGGAGAACACTGAAGCTTTCTTT
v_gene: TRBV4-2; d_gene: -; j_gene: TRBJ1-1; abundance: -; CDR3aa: CASSQDKLTEAFF; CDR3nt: TGTGCCAGCAGCCAAGACAAACTCACTGAAGCTTTCTTT
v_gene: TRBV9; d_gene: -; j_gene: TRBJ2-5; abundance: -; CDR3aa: CASSVLYGSPQETQYF; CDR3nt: TGTGCCAGCAGCGTACTGTACGGTAGCCCCCAAGAGACCCAGTACTTC
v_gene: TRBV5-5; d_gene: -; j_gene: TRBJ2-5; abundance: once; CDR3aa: CASSPPSVETQYF; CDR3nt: TGTGCCAGCAGCCCCCCCTCGGTAGAGACCCAGTACTTC
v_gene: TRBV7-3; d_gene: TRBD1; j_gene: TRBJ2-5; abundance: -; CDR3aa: CASSPLTGFGETQYF; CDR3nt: TGTGCCAGCAGCCCCCTGACAGGGTTCGGAGAGACCCAGTACTTC
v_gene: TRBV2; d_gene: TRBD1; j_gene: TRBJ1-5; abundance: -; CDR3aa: CASTEVQGGQPQHF; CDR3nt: TGTGCCAGCACCGAAGTACAGGGGGGTCAGCCCCAGCATTTT
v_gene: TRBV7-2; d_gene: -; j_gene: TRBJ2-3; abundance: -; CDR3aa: CASSLGYVRSTDTQYF; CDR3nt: TGTGCCAGCAGCTTAGGCTACGTCCGTAGCACAGATACGCAGTATTTT
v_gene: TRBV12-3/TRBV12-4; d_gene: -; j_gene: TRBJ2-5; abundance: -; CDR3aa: CASRKPMGGQYF; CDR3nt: TGTGCCAGCAGAAAACCAATGGGAGGCCAGTACTTC
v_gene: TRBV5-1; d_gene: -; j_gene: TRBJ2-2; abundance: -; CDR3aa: CASSRGYTGELFF; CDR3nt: TGCGCCAGCAGCCGGGGTTACACCGGGGAGCTGTTTTTT